The 12 T cell receptor beta chains in this list originate from one sample, sequenced in a study of early T cells in non-severe SARS-CoV-2 infection. Using its own MiXCR run on the 5' RACE reads, TCRdb lists one record per CDR3 protein. The table includes about 83,000 distinct CDR3 sequences, around an eighth detected once. The sequenced sample consisted of whole blood. Every receptor here comes from an adult who was a healthcare worker with PCR-confirmed SARS-CoV-2 infection or an uninfected control (not recorded which).

V is TRBV2 and J is TRBJ1-1; no reliable D call. Trimming left V 11 bases short and J 5 bases short, with 18 bases between. Looked up from germline, CDR1 is SNHLY and CDR2 is FYNNEI. CDR3 size: 13 residues. CDR3 residues: CAFKGGKWTEAFF. The CDR3 bases are TGTGCCTTCAAGGGTGGTAAATGGACTGAAGCTTTCTTT.

In its sample, this clonotype was seen a few times. The V call is TRBV7-2, the J call TRBJ2-3; 8 bases align to TRBD2. The CDR3 contains 16 residues. Germline CDR1 and CDR2: SGHTA and FQGNSA. The J segment lost 8 bases and the V segment lost 5 bases, leaving 15 bases of the junction unmatched. The CDR3 DNA is TGTGCCAGCAGCCCCTACGTAGCGGGAAACGGTGGTACGCAGTATTTT. Encoded protein: CASSPYVAGNGGTQYF.

This clonotype showed up many times. The chain is built from TRBV20-1 and TRBJ1-2; D ambiguous. This CDR3 has 13 residues. V dropped 0 bases and J dropped 8 bases, with 13 bases sitting between them. The germline V gene has CDR1 DFQATT and CDR2 SNEGSKA (reference sequence). The CDR3 region is CSARDLGQQGYTF. CDR3 DNA sequence: TGCAGTGCTAGAGATCTAGGGCAACAAGGCTACACCTTC.

The chain is built from TRBV19 and TRBJ2-2; a possible D gene is TRBD1 (5 bases). Per germline, CDR1 LNHDA and CDR2 SQIVND (reference sequence). This CDR3 comprises 13 residues. The V end lost 6 bases, the J end lost 8 bases, and 13 bases lay between the germline ends. The CDR3 loop is CASSGQRTGELFF. CDR3 coding DNA: TGTGCCAGTAGCGGACAAAGGACGGGGGAGCTGTTTTTT.

The chain carries TRBV6-5 and TRBJ2-3; D might be TRBD2 (6 bases). Per germline, CDR1 MNHEY and CDR2 SVGAGI. Trimming took 5 bases from V and 6 from J, leaving 6 bases between them. The CDR3 loop spans 11 amino acids. The CDR3 reads CASSRGDTQYF. The CDR3 DNA reads TGTGCCAGCAGTCGGGGGGATACGCAGTATTTT.

In this sample, this clonotype turned up many times. The gene calls are TRBV7-3 and TRBJ1-2, with a weak D call TRBD1 (6 bases). This CDR3 has 12 amino acids. Trimming stripped 5 bases from V and 3 bases from J, with 7 bases between. Germline CDR1 and CDR2: SGHTA and FQGTGA. Written as DNA, the CDR3 is TGTGCCAGCAGCACAGGGTACTATGGCTACACCTTC. This translates into CASSTGYYGYTF.

This clonotype was observed a few times. The chain combines TRBV3-1 with TRBJ2-1; D is possibly TRBD1 or TRBD2 (5 bases each). Germline V lookup: CDR1 LGHDT, CDR2 YNNKEL (reference sequence). CDR3 length: 15 amino acids. V was cut by 5 bases and J by 9 bases, with 20 bases left in between. DNA of the CDR3: TGTGCCAGCAGCTACCGGGACGTAGGATCTGGTGAGCAGTTCTTC. This translates into CASSYRDVGSGEQFF.

This clonotype has more than one count but fewer than ten. V and J are TRBV5-6 and TRBJ1-1; D is possibly TRBD1 (6 bases). Trimming stripped 3 bases from V and 0 bases from J, with 12 bases between. The CDR3 sequence is 15 residues long. Germline V CDR1 and CDR2: SGHDT, YYEEEE. The CDR3, as DNA: TGTGCCAGCAGCTGGAGGACAGCCTTGAACACTGAAGCTTTCTTT. Translating gives CASSWRTALNTEAFF.

This clonotype was seen a few times. The chain recombines TRBV3-1 with TRBJ1-1; D uncertain. Germline V gives CDR1 LGHDT, CDR2 YNNKEL (reference sequence). The ends were cut back, 7 bases at V and 2 bases at J, with 14 bases in the middle. The CDR3 contains 14 residues. CDR3 sequence (DNA): TGTGCCAGCACCCCTAAGGTGAGCAACACTGAAGCTTTCTTT. Its translation: CASTPKVSNTEAFF. The entire variable domain, with the rest obtained from reference TRBV3-1 and TRBJ1-1, is as follows: DTAVSQTPKYLVTQMGNDKSIKCEQNLGHDTMYWYKQDSKKFLKIMFSYNNKELIINETVPNRFSPKSPDKAHLNLHINSLELGDSAVYFCASTPKVSNTEAFFGQGTRLTVV.

The chain carries TRBV6-1 and TRBJ2-2, with D tentatively TRBD1 (6 bases). CDR3 size: 13 residues. With 9 bases removed from V and 5 bases from J, the gap between germline ends came to 13 bases. Germline V gene sequence: CDR1 MNHNS, CDR2 SASEGT. The CDR3 DNA is TGTGCCAGTCCAGGGGCAAAGACCGGGGAGCTGTTTTTT. This encodes CASPGAKTGELFF.

The CDR3 DNA reads as TGTGCCAGCAGTTCGGTATACTATGGCTACACCTTC. Its translation: CASSSVYYGYTF. The V gene is TRBV6-5, the J gene TRBJ1-2; D ambiguous. The ends were cut back, 4 bases at V and 3 bases at J, with 6 bases in the middle. Per germline, CDR1 MNHEY and CDR2 SVGAGI. There are 12 residues in the CDR3.

This clonotype was counted many times. V gene TRBV18 combines with J gene TRBJ2-5; tentatively, D is TRBD2 (6 bases). Germline lookup yields CDR1 KGHSH and CDR2 LQKENI. The CDR3 is 13 amino acids. The V end was cut by 0 bases, the J end by 4 bases, with 6 bases between. CDR3 sequence (DNA): TGTGCCAGCTCACCACCGCGGGGAGAGACCCAGTACTTC. It translates to CASSPPRGETQYF.